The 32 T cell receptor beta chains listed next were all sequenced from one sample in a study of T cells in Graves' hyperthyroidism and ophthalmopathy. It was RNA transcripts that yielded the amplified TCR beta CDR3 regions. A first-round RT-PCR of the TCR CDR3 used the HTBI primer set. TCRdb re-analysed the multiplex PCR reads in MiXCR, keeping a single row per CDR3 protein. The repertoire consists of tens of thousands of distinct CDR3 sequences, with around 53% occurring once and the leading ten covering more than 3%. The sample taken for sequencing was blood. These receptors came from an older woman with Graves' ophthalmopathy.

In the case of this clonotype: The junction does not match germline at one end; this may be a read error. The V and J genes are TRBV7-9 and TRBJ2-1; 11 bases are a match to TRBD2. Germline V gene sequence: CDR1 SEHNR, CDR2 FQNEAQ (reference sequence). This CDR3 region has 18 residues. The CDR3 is CVSSSSSGGSLIYDEQFF. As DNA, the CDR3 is TGTGTCAGCAGCTCATCTAGCGGGGGGTCGCTCATCTACGATGAGCAGTTCTTC.

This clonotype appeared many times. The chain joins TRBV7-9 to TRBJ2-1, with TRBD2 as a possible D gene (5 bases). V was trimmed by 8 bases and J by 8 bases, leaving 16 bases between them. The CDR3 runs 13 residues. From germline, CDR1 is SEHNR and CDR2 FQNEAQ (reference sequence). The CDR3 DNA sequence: TGTGCCAGCGCCGTAGGACTGGGAGATGAGCAGTTCTTC. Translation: CASAVGLGDEQFF.

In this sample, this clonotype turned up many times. The CDR3 DNA sequence: TGTGCCAGCAGTAGCCCCCAGGGGGATGAGCAGTTCTTC. It specifies CASSSPQGDEQFF. The chain couples TRBV2 to TRBJ2-1, with 7 bases fitting TRBD1. Germline CDR1 reads SNHLY; CDR2 reads FYNNEI. J lost 8 bases, V lost 5 bases, and 6 bases had no gene match. The CDR3 consists of 13 residues.

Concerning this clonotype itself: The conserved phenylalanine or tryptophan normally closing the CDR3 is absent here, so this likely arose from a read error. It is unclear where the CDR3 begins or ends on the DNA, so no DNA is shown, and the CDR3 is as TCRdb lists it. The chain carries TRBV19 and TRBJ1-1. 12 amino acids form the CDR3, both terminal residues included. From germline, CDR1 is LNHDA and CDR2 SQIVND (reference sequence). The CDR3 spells CASTSGRTEAFI.

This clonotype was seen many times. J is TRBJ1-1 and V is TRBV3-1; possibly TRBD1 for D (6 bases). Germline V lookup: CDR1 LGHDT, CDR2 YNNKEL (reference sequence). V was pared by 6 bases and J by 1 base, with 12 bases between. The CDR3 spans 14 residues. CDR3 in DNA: TGTGCCAGCAGAGCGAGGGGGGCGAACACTGAAGCTTTCTTT. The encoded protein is CASRARGANTEAFF.

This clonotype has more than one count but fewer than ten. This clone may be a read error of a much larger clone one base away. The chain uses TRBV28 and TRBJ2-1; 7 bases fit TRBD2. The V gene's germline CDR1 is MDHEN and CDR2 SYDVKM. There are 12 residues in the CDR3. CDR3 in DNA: TGTGCCATCAAAGCGGGGCCGGGTGAGCAGCTCTTC. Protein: CAIKAGPGEQLF.

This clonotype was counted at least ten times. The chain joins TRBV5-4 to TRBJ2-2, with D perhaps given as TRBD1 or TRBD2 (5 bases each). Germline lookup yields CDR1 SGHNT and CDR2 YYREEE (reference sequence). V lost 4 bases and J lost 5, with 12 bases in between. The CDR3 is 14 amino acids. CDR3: CASSRDQRTGELFF. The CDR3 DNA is TGTGCCAGCAGCCGGGACCAACGAACCGGGGAGCTGTTTTTT.

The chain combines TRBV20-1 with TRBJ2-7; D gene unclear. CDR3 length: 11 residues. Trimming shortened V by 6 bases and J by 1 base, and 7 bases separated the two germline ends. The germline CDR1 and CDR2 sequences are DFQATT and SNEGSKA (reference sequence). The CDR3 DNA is TGCAGTGCCGGAGTTTCCTACGAGCAGTACTTC. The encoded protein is CSAGVSYEQYF.

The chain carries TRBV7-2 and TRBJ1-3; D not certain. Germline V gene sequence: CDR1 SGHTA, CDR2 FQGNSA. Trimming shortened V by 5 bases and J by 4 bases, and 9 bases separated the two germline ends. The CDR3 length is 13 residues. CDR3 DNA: TGTGCCAGCAGCCCGAGATTCGGAAACACCATATATTTT. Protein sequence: CASSPRFGNTIYF. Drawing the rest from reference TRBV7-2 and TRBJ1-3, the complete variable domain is GAGVSQSPSNKVTEKGKDVELRCDPISGHTALYWYRQSLGQGLEFLIYFQGNSAPDKSGLPSDRFSAERTGGSVSTLTIQRTQQEDSAVYLCASSPRFGNTIYFGEGSWLTVV.

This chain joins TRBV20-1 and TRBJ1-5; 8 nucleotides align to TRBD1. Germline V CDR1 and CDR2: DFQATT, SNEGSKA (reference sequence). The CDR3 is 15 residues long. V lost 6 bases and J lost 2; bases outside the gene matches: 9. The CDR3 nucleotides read TGCAGTGCGAAAACAGGGACAGGCGGCAATCAGCCCCAGCATTTT. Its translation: CSAKTGTGGNQPQHF.

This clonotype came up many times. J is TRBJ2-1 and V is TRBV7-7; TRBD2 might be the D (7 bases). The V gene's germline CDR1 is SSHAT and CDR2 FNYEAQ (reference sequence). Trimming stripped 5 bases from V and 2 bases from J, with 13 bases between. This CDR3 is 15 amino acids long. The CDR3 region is CASSLGRGAYNEQFF. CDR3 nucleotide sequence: TGTGCCAGCAGCCTAGGGAGGGGGGCCTACAATGAGCAGTTCTTC.

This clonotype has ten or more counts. CDR3: CASSLGGQTQETQYF. The DNA of the CDR3 is TGTGCCAGCAGCTTAGGAGGACAGACCCAAGAGACCCAGTACTTC. The chain is built from TRBV7-6 and TRBJ2-5, with TRBD1 as a possible D gene (6 bases). CDR3 length: 15 residues. V lost 1 base and J 1 base, leaving 10 bases between the germline ends. The germline CDR1 and CDR2 sequences are SGHVS and FNYEAQ.

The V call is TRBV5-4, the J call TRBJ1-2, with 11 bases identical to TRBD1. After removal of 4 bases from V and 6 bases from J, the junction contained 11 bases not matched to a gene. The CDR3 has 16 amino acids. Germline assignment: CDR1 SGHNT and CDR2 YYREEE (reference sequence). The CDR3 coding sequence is TGTGCCAGCAGCCCACGGCTCGGACAGGGGGCGGATGGCTACACCTTC. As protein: CASSPRLGQGADGYTF.

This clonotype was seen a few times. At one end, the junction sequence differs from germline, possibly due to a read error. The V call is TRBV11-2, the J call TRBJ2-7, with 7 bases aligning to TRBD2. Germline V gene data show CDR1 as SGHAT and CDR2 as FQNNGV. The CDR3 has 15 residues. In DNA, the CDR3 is TGTGCCGGCAGCCGCGCCGCGGGAGATACTTACGAGCAGTACTTC. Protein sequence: CAGSRAAGDTYEQYF.

CDR3: CASTLESVGAGNTEAFF. In DNA form, the CDR3 reads TGTGCCAGCACCCTTGAAAGCGTGGGGGCAGGGAACACTGAAGCTTTCTTT. The chain carries TRBV2 and TRBJ1-1; D is perhaps TRBD1 (6 bases). The CDR3 totals 17 residues. CDR1 and CDR2 (germline): SNHLY, FYNNEI. The ends were cut back, 7 bases at V and 1 base at J, with 22 bases in the middle.

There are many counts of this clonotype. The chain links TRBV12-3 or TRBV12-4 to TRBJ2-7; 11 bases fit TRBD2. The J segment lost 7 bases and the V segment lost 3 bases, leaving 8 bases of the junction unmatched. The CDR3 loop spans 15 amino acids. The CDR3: CASSLELAGVEEQYF. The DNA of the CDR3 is TGTGCCAGCAGTTTGGAACTAGCGGGAGTTGAAGAGCAGTACTTC.

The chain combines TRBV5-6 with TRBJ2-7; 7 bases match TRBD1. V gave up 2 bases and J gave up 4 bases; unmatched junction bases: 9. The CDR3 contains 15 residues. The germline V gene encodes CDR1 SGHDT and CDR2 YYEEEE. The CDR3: CASSFTGAPDYEQYF. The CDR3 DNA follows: TGTGCCAGCAGCTTCACAGGGGCTCCCGATTACGAGCAGTACTTC.

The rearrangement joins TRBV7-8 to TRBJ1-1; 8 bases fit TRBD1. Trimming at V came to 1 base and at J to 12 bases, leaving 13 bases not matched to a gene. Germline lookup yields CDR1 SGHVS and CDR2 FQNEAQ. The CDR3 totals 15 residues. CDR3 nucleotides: TGTGCCAGCAGCTTAGGATTCTTGACAGGGGAGGGAACTTTCTTT. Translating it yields CASSLGFLTGEGTFF.

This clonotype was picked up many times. The CDR3 region has the DNA TGTGCCAGCAGTTCCCTGGTAAGGGGCCAGCCCCAGCATTTT. Encoded protein: CASSSLVRGQPQHF. The chain has TRBV28 and TRBJ1-5; D is possibly TRBD1 (5 bases). Germline CDR1 and CDR2: MDHEN and SYDVKM. Trimming took off 4 bases at V and 7 bases at J, with 14 bases between the two ends. The CDR3 consists of 14 residues.

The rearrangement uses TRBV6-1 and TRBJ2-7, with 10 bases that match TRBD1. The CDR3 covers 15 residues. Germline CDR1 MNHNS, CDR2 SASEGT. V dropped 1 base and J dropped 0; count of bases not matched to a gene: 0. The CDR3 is CASSEGTGGSYEQYV. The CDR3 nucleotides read TGTGCCAGCAGTGAAGGGACAGGGGGCTCCTACGAGCAGTACGTC.

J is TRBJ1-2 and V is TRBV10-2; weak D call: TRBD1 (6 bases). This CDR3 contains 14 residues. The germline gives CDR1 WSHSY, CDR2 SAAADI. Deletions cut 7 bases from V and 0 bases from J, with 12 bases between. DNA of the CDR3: TGCGCCAGCAACGCCGGGACAACTAACTATGGCTACACCTTC. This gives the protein CASNAGTTNYGYTF.

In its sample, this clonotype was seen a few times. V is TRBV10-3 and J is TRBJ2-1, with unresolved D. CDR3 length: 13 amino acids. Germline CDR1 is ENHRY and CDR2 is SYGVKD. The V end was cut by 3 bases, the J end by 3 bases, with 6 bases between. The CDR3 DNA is TGTGCCATCAGTGAAGGTAGCTACAATGAGCAGTTCTTC. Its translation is CAISEGSYNEQFF.

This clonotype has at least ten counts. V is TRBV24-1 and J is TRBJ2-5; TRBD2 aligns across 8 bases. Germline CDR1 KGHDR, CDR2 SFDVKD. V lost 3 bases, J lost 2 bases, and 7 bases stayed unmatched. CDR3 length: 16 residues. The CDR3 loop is CATSDPAGEPQETQYF. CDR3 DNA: TGTGCCACCAGTGATCCAGCGGGGGAACCGCAAGAGACCCAGTACTTC.

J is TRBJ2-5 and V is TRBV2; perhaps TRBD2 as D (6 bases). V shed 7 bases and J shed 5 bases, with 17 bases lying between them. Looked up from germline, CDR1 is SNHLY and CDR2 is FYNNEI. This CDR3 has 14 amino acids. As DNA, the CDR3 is TGTGCCAGCATGGGGACTTTATTAAGGGAGACCCAGTACTTC. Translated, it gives CASMGTLLRETQYF.

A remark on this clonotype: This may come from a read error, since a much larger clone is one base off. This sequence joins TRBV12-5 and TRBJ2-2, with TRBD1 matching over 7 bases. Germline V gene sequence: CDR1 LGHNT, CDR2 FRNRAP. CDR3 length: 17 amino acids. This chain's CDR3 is CASGLVLGTENTGELLF. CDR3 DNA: TGTGCTAGTGGTTTGGTACTGGGGACAGAAAACACCGGGGAGCTGTTATTT.

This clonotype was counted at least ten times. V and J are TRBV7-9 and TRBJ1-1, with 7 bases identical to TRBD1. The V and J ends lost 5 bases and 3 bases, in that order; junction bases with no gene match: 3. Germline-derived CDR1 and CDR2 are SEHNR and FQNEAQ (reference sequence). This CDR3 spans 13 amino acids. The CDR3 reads CASSKDRDTEAFF. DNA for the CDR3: TGTGCCAGCAGCAAAGACAGGGACACTGAAGCTTTCTTT.

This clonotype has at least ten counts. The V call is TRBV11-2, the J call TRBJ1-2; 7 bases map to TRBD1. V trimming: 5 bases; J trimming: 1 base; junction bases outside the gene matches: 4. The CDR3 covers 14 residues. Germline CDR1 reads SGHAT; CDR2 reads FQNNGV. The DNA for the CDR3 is TGTGCCAGCAGCCCGGACAGGCTTAACTATGGCTACACCTTC. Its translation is CASSPDRLNYGYTF.

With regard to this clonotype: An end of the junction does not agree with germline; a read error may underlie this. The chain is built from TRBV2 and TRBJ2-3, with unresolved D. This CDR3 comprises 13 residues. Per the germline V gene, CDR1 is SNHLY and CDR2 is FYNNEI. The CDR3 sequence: CASTAAFTDTQYF. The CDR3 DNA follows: TGTGCCAGCACCGCGGCCTTCACAGACACGCAGTATTTT.

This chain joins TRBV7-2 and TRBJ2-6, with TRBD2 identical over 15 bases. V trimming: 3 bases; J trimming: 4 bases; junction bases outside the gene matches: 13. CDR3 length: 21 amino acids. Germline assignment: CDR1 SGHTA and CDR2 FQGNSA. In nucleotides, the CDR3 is TGTGCCAGCAGCTTTTCAGGACTAGCGGGGGGGGTGAACACCGGGGCCAACGTCCTGACTTTC. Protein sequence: CASSFSGLAGGVNTGANVLTF.

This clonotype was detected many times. CDR3 bases: TGTGCCAGCAGCGAAACAGGCTACGAGCAGTACTTC. Its translation is CASSETGYEQYF. The rearrangement uses TRBV9 and TRBJ2-7; D perhaps matches TRBD1 (5 bases). Germline V lookup: CDR1 SGDLS, CDR2 YYNGEE. This CDR3 is built from 12 residues. The V gene lost 3 bases and the J gene lost 3 bases, with 7 bases spanning the gap.

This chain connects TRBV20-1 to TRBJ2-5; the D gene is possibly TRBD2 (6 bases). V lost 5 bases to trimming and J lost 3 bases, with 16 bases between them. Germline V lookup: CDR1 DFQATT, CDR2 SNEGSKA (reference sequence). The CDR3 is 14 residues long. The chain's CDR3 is CSAYTGGREETQYF. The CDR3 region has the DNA TGCAGTGCTTATACCGGGGGACGGGAAGAGACCCAGTACTTC.

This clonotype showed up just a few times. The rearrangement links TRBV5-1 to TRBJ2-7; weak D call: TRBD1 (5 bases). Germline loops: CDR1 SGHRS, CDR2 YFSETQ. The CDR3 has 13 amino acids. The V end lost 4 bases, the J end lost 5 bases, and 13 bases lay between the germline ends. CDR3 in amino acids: CASSVQGRDEQYF. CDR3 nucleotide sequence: TGCGCCAGCAGCGTTCAGGGTCGCGACGAGCAGTACTTC. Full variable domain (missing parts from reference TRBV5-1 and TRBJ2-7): KAGVTQTPRYLIKTRGQQVTLSCSPISGHRSVSWYQQTPGQGLQFLFEYFSETQRNKGNFPGRFSGRQFSNSRSEMNVSTLELGDSALYLCASSVQGRDEQYFGPGTRLTVT.